A selection of T cell receptor beta chains follows, all from one sample in a study of T cells after yellow fever vaccination. TCRdb redid the calling of the 5' RACE reads with MiXCR, one entry per CDR3 protein. The sample yields 250,000 or so distinct CDR3 sequences, 5.5% to 8.5% seen once. The sequenced sample was CD4+ T cells sorted from PBMCs, obtained on the day of the yellow fever booster vaccination. The receptor source for this set is a man aged 30 to 45 who received the YFV17D yellow fever vaccine. CDR3s include the opening cysteine and the closing phenylalanine or tryptophan. A D gene is named only where the DNA matches it firmly. Clone size appears in some rows only: once, few, many, or a class for an expanded clone.

size	V	J	D	length	CDR3	DNA
NA	TRBV6-5	TRBJ2-1	NA	15	CASSLASSSYNEQFF	TGTGCCAGCAGTCTAGCGTCGAGCTCCTACAATGAGCAGTTCTTC
many	TRBV20-1	TRBJ1-4	NA	12	CSARPTDGKLFF	TGCAGTGCTAGACCCACGGACGGGAAACTGTTTTTT
many	TRBV19	TRBJ2-1	NA	14	CATTEARSYNEQFF	TGTGCCACTACGGAGGCCAGGTCCTACAATGAGCAGTTCTTC
NA	TRBV20-1	TRBJ2-5	NA	13	CSARLAVNETQYF	TGCAGTGCTAGATTAGCGGTTAACGAGACCCAGTACTTC
few	TRBV7-2	TRBJ1-2	TRBD1	15	CASPSGRGREYGYTF	TGTGCCAGCCCTTCAGGCAGGGGGCGTGAATATGGCTACACCTTC
few	TRBV7-8	TRBJ2-7	TRBD2	15	CASSAGLAGTYEQYF	TGTGCCAGCAGCGCGGGACTAGCGGGAACCTACGAGCAGTACTTC
many	TRBV5-5	TRBJ2-2	NA	14	CASSLGSYTGELFF	TGTGCCAGCAGCTTGGGGTCGTACACCGGGGAGCTGTTTTTT
few	TRBV20-1	TRBJ2-5	NA	14	CSAEDRDFQETQYF	TGCAGTGCGGAGGACCGGGACTTCCAAGAGACCCAGTACTTC
NA	TRBV7-2	TRBJ1-1	NA	13	CASNEGLNTEAFF	TGTGCCAGCAACGAGGGCTTGAACACTGAAGCTTTCTTT
few	TRBV20-1	TRBJ2-1	TRBD1	17	CSARDFRRQGVANEQFF	TGCAGTGCTAGAGATTTTAGGAGACAGGGGGTCGCCAATGAGCAGTTCTTC
NA	TRBV4-3	TRBJ1-5	NA	14	CASSQVQGGQPQHF	TGCGCCAGCAGCCAAGTGCAGGGCGGCCAGCCCCAGCATTTT
NA	TRBV20-1	TRBJ2-4	NA	14	CSAQGAVTKNIQYF	TGCAGTGCGCAAGGGGCCGTCACCAAAAACATTCAGTACTTC
few	TRBV20-1	TRBJ2-3	NA	13	CSASSVVRDTQYF	TGCAGTGCTAGTAGCGTGGTTAGAGATACGCAGTATTTT
NA	TRBV6-1	TRBJ2-5	TRBD2	14	CASSHRTSAETQYF	TGTGCCAGCAGTCATCGGACTAGCGCGGAGACCCAGTACTTC
few	TRBV5-1	TRBJ1-2	NA	13	CASSLQGPGGYTF	TGCGCCAGCAGCTTGCAGGGGCCGGGAGGCTACACCTTC
many	TRBV7-9	TRBJ2-1	TRBD2	16	CASTLWGLHNYNEQFF	TGTGCCAGCACCCTGTGGGGACTACACAACTACAATGAGCAGTTCTTC
many	TRBV7-2	TRBJ2-5	TRBD2	16	CASSLSGTSGRETQYF	TGTGCCAGCAGCTTATCCGGGACTAGCGGGAGGGAGACCCAGTACTTC
NA	TRBV20-1	TRBJ1-3	NA	13	CSVRQGSRNTIYF	TGCAGTGTCCGGCAGGGGAGTCGAAACACCATATATTTT
many	TRBV5-1	TRBJ2-3	NA	14	CASSPRDGSDTQYF	TGCGCCAGCAGCCCGCGGGACGGATCAGATACGCAGTATTTT
many	TRBV12-3/TRBV12-4	TRBJ2-2	NA	15	CASSFALPIPGELFF	TGTGCCAGCAGTTTCGCACTACCCATTCCCGGGGAGCTGTTTTTT
many	TRBV5-1	TRBJ2-1	TRBD2	15	CASSHSSGSVNEQFF	TGCGCCAGCAGCCACTCTAGCGGGAGTGTTAATGAGCAGTTCTTC
NA	TRBV5-4	TRBJ2-1	NA	15	CASTSLGSGPYEQFF	TGTGCCAGCACCTCCCTTGGAAGTGGGCCATATGAGCAGTTCTTC
few	TRBV18	TRBJ1-1	TRBD1	15	CASSPNQGGNTEAFF	TGTGCCAGCTCACCAAATCAGGGGGGGAACACTGAAGCTTTCTTT
many	TRBV7-3	TRBJ1-4	NA	13	CASSPSGGEKLFF	TGTGCCAGCAGCCCCTCGGGGGGTGAAAAACTGTTTTTT
many	TRBV5-1	TRBJ2-3	TRBD2	15	CASSLASGRADTQYF	TGCGCCAGCAGCTTGGCTAGCGGGAGGGCAGATACGCAGTATTTT
NA	TRBV14	TRBJ2-1	NA	12	CASSQDRLRKFF	TGTGCCAGCAGCCAAGATCGCCTACGGAAGTTCTTC
few	TRBV5-1	TRBJ2-5	NA	14	CASSIGTRQETQYF	TGCGCCAGCAGCATCGGGACTCGCCAAGAGACCCAGTACTTC
NA	TRBV29-1	TRBJ1-2	NA	13	CSSSAASNYGYTF	TGCAGCTCCTCTGCCGCCAGTAACTATGGCTACACCTTC
few	TRBV7-2	TRBJ1-5	TRBD1	15	CASSLTLDRVGPQHF	TGTGCCAGCAGCTTAACCCTGGACAGGGTAGGGCCCCAGCATTTT
few	TRBV10-3	TRBJ2-2	TRBD1	15	CAIRPGQGIPGELFF	TGTGCCATCAGGCCGGGACAGGGGATCCCCGGGGAGCTGTTTTTT
few	TRBV5-1	TRBJ2-5	NA	14	CASSLDRAEETQYF	TGCGCCAGCAGCTTGGACAGGGCTGAGGAGACCCAGTACTTC
NA	TRBV27	TRBJ2-7	TRBD2	15	CASSPQGGGPYEQYF	TGTGCCAGCAGTCCCCAGGGCGGGGGGCCCTACGAGCAGTACTTC
many	TRBV7-8	TRBJ2-1	TRBD1	15	CASSFTGGPYNEQFF	TGTGCCAGCAGCTTCACAGGGGGCCCCTACAATGAGCAGTTCTTC
many	TRBV6-2/TRBV6-3	TRBJ2-1	TRBD2	17	CASSRDRGTSGINEQFF	TGTGCCAGCAGCCGAGACAGAGGGACTAGCGGAATCAATGAGCAGTTCTTC
NA	TRBV5-1	TRBJ1-2	TRBD1	14	CASSATGTGDGYTF	TGCGCCAGCAGCGCTACCGGGACAGGGGACGGCTACACCTTC
few	TRBV7-2	TRBJ2-7	NA	14	CASSLSGTSYEQYF	TGTGCCAGCAGCCTGTCGGGCACCTCCTACGAGCAGTACTTC
NA	TRBV7-3	TRBJ2-5	NA	13	CASSSQNRETQYF	TGTGCCAGCAGCTCACAAAACAGGGAGACCCAGTACTTC
few	TRBV6-1	TRBJ1-5	NA	13	CASSELGEQPQHF	TGTGCCAGCAGTGAATTAGGGGAACAGCCCCAGCATTTT
many	TRBV7-6	TRBJ2-5	TRBD1	16	CASSFTGTGFRETQYF	TGTGCCAGCAGCTTTACCGGGACAGGGTTTCGAGAGACCCAGTACTTC
many	TRBV7-2	TRBJ2-7	TRBD2	14	CASSLTGGRVEQYF	TGTGCCAGCAGCTTGACGGGAGGCCGAGTCGAGCAGTACTTC
many	TRBV9	TRBJ2-3	NA	15	CASSVTTGSTDTQYF	TGTGCCAGCAGCGTAACTACGGGGAGCACAGATACGCAGTATTTT